The present T cell receptor beta chain was sequenced within a study of identifying expanded T cells in peripheral blood (dated by TCRdb to between 2018 and 2020). Background for the entire study: Technical replicates were generated by sequencing separate aliquots of the same genomic DNA pool, with four replicates compared pairwise.

During the collection period, no immune events, such as infections, were documented for the healthy donors. To calibrate time-dependent variance in a beta-binomial model of T-cell clone differential abundance, blood repertoires from healthy donors were used as a training cohort. The training cohort comprised roughly 10 healthy donors, 3 female and 7 male. The donors were between roughly 25 and 64 years old, with an average age of roughly 40 years. Whole blood, obtained from a commercial supplier, was collected from each healthy donor at three time points spaced around 13 days apart. For immunosequencing, genomic DNA was extracted from unsorted whole blood. For CDR1 and CDR2, the germline V gene lists MNHNS and SASEGT. Inclusive of the bounding cysteine and phenylalanine, the CDR3 is 15 residues long. Just CDR3 DNA is preserved here, 45 bases in frame from base 1. The V and J ends are trimmed by 7 bases and 0 bases, leaving 15 bases between them.

Study-level results and caveats: The authors expected that biological variance in healthy repertoires might rise further over much longer intervals, such as months to years. Between technical replicates the binomial model flagged roughly 1.1 differentially abundant clones, whereas over about two weeks the binomial model flagged about 15 and over approximately four weeks approximately 20. For all healthy donors, the variance in clone template counts between approximately 2-week samples rose significantly as total template count increased. The beta-binomial model significantly reduced the number of clones called differentially abundant and the false-positive rate across all healthy-donor time intervals.

Turning to this clone: Its recognized antigen is unknown. No much larger clonotype is one base removed from it; base qualities were not supplied.

TCRbeta CDR3 regions were profiled by bias-controlled multiplex PCR amplification of genomic DNA with the immunoSEQ Assay. The authors' analysis ran thus. The absolute abundance of each unique TCRbeta CDR3 region was quantified after sequences were collapsed and filtered. Two models were used to test differential abundance: a binomial model (Fisher-equivalent) and a beta-binomial model that adds time-dependent variance fitted from healthy donors. Clones with fewer than 5 combined templates were removed, and differential abundance was called for clones with a Benjamini-Hochberg FDR below 0.01. Using the form v = (b*log(k)+a)^2, the beta-binomial variance was modeled as a function of the total template count across the two samples. The source is immuneACCESS, and TCRdb retained only in-frame sequences with V and J called. Part of the clones is not carried over; for the studies checked, unresolved V genes explain less than half of this, and the remainder is unexplained. V and J calls and clone size are given by that table; D and trimming were obtained from the DNA. A total of 60,000 or so clones appear in this sample, about four fifths of them only once. Roughly 19% of the sample is taken by the ten largest.

The sample consisted of blood. The V and J genes are TRBV6-1 and TRBJ1-2, with no confidently assigned D gene. The receptor was derived from a person between 18 and 75 years old in good health. In nucleotide form, the sequence is TGTGCCAGCACATATCAACTCCAAGCTAACTATGGCTACACCTTC. Translated, this gives CASTYQLQANYGYTF.